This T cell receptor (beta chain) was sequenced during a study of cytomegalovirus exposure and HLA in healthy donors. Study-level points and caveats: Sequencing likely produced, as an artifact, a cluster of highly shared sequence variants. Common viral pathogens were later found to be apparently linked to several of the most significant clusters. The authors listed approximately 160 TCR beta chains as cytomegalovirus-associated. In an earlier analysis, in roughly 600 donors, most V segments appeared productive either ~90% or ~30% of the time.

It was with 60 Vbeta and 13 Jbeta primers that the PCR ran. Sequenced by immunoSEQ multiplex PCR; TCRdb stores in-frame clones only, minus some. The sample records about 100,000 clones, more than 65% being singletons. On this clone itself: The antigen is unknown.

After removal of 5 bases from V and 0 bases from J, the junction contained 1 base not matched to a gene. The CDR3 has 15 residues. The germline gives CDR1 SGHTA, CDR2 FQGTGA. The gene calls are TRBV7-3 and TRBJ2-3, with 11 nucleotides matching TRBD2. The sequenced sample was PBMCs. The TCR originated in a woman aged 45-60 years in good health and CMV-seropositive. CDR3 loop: CASSRTSGSTDTQYF. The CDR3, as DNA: TGTGCCAGCAGCCGGACTAGCGGGAGCACAGATACGCAGTATTTT.